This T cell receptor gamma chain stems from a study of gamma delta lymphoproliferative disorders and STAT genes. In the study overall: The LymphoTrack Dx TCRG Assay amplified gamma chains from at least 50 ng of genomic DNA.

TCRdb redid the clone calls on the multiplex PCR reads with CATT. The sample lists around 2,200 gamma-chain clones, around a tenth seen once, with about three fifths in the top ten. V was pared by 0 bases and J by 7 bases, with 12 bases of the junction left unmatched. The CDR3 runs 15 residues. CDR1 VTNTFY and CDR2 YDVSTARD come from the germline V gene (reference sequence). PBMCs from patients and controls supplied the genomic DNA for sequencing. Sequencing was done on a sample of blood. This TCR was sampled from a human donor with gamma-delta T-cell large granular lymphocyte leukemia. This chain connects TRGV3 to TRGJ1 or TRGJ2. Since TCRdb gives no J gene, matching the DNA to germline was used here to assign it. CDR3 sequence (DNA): TGTGCCACCTGGGACAGGATGGGGGAATGGTATAAGAAACTCTTT. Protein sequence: CATWDRMGEWYKKLF.